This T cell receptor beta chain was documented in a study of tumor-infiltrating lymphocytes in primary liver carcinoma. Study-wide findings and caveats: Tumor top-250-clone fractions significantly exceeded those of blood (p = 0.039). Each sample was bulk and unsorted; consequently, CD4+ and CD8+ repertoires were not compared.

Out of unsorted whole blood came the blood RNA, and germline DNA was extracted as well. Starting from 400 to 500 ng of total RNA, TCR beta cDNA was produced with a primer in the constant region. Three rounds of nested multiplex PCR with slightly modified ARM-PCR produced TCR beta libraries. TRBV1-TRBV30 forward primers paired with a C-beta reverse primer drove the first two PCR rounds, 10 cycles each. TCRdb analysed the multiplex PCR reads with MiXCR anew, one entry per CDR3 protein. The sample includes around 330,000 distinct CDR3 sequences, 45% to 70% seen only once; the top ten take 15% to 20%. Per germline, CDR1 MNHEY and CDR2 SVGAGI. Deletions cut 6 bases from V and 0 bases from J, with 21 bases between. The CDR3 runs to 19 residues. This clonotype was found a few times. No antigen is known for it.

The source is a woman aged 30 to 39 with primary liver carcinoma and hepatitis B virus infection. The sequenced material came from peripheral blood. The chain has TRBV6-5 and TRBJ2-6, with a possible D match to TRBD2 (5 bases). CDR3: CASSLGKGAFISGANVLTF. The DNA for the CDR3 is TGTGCCAGCAGCCTCGGAAAGGGAGCCTTTATCTCTGGGGCCAACGTCCTGACTTTC.